These T cell receptor beta chains were read from a single sample in a study of blood T cell repertoires in COVID-19. Here immunoSEQ multiplex PCR was the method, and the copy in TCRdb shows in-frame clones only, minus some. This table has about 160,000 clones, 80% appearing once. Material: PBMCs or T cells enriched from blood (not recorded which). The receptor source for this set is a woman in her sixties or seventies who had recovered from COVID-19. The CDR3 runs from the conserved cysteine through the conserved F or W. D genes are given only for firm matches. Expanded clones are given a class, and other clones once, few, many or no size at all.

j_gene | v_gene | d_gene | abundance | len | CDR3nt | CDR3aa
TRBJ1-4 | TRBV9 | TRBD1 | NA | 17 | TGTGCCAGCAGCGTAGGTATAGGGGGCGGTGAGAATGAAAAACTGTTTTTT | CASSVGIGGGENEKLFF
TRBJ1-2 | TRBV2 | NA | NA | 12 | TGTGCCAGCAGTGGGGAGGTCTATGGCTACACCTTC | CASSGEVYGYTF
TRBJ2-5 | TRBV29-1 | TRBD1 | NA | 13 | TGCAGCGTTGACGGGACAGTCGGAGAGACCCAGTACTTC | CSVDGTVGETQYF
TRBJ2-3 | TRBV14 | TRBD2 | NA | 17 | TGTGCCAGCAGCCCGACGCAACTAGCGGGGGGTCGATATACGCAGTATTTT | CASSPTQLAGGRYTQYF
TRBJ1-3 | TRBV25-1 | TRBD1 | NA | 16 | TGTGCCAGCAGTGAATCTACAGGGGGCTCTGGAAACACCATATATTTT | CASSESTGGSGNTIYF
TRBJ2-1 | TRBV12-5 | NA | NA | 20 | TGTGCTAGTGGGGAAAGGGGACAGGGACGTCCGGGACTAGCCCCTAATGAGCAGTTCTTC | CASGERGQGRPGLAPNEQFF
TRBJ1-5 | TRBV12-3/TRBV12-4 | NA | few | 13 | TGTGCCAGCAGCACAGAAGCAGATCAGCCCCAGCATTTT | CASSTEADQPQHF
TRBJ2-7 | TRBV11-2 | TRBD1 | few | 16 | TGTGCCAGCAGCTCGTACCCCACCGGGACAGGGGTTGAGCAGTACTTC | CASSSYPTGTGVEQYF
TRBJ1-2 | TRBV6-5 | NA | NA | 11 | TGTGCCAGCAGAAGCCTGGATGGCTACACCTTC | CASRSLDGYTF
TRBJ1-4 | TRBV14 | TRBD1 | NA | 17 | TGTGCCAGCAGCCTGTATCGAGGACAGGGACGTAATGAAAAACTGTTTTTT | CASSLYRGQGRNEKLFF
TRBJ2-2 | TRBV19 | NA | NA | 17 | TGTGCCAGTAGTATAGGGGGGCCGACTCTGAACACCGGGGAGCTGTTTTTT | CASSIGGPTLNTGELFF
TRBJ1-1 | TRBV30 | TRBD1 | NA | 15 | TGTGCCTGGAGTGTACAGGGGGCTTTGGGAACTGAAGCTTTCTTT | CAWSVQGALGTEAFF
TRBJ1-4 | TRBV5-1 | TRBD1 | few | 16 | TGCGCCAGCAGCTTGGAGGGGGCGGAAACTAATGAAAAACTGTTTTTT | CASSLEGAETNEKLFF
TRBJ2-3 | TRBV9 | TRBD2 | NA | 16 | TGTGCCAGCAGCGTAGCCCAGCGGGGGGCGGGAGATACGCAGTATTTT | CASSVAQRGAGDTQYF
TRBJ1-1 | TRBV4-1 | TRBD1 | NA | 18 | TGCGCCAGCAGCCGAGGTTCTACAGGGGGCCAATATCTGGCTGAAGCTTTCTTT | CASSRGSTGGQYLAEAFF
TRBJ2-7 | TRBV29-1 | NA | NA | 13 | TGCAGCGTTTTGGGGGGAGACCGGGGCGAGCAGTACTTC | CSVLGGDRGEQYF
TRBJ1-1 | TRBV6-5 | NA | NA | 13 | TGTGCCAGCAGAAGACAGATCAGCACTGAAGCTTTCTTT | CASRRQISTEAFF
TRBJ1-5 | TRBV2 | TRBD1 | NA | 14 | TGTGCCAGCAGTCTCTCAGGGGGCGGGCAGCCCCAGCATTTT | CASSLSGGGQPQHF
TRBJ2-5 | TRBV30 | NA | few | 11 | TGTGCCTGGAGCCGTAGCGAAACCCAGTACTTC | CAWSRSETQYF
TRBJ2-1 | TRBV5-5 | NA | NA | 15 | TGTGCCAGCAGCTTGGGCCTAGCTGTCTACAATGAGCAGTTCTTC | CASSLGLAVYNEQFF
TRBJ2-5 | TRBV2 | NA | NA | 13 | TGTGCCAGCAGTGAGGGGCCGGTTGGGACCCAGTACTTC | CASSEGPVGTQYF
TRBJ1-1 | TRBV7-8 | NA | NA | 14 | TGTGCCAGCAGCTGGGGGGGGAGGGACACTGAAGCTTTCTTT | CASSWGGRDTEAFF
TRBJ1-1 | TRBV4-2 | TRBD1 | NA | 15 | TGTGCCAGCAGCCATGGACAGGGGGCGGAAACTGAAGCTTTCTTT | CASSHGQGAETEAFF
TRBJ1-3 | TRBV12-3/TRBV12-4 | NA | NA | 12 | TGTGCCAGCAGTTTCAGTGGAAACACCATATATTTT | CASSFSGNTIYF
TRBJ1-2 | TRBV30 | NA | NA | 13 | TGTGCCTGGAGTCGCGGTTGGAGCTATGGCTACACCTTC | CAWSRGWSYGYTF
TRBJ2-7 | TRBV2 | TRBD1 | NA | 18 | TGTGCCAGCAGTGAAGCACCCCCGGGACAGGACATTCTCTACGAGCAGTACTTC | CASSEAPPGQDILYEQYF
TRBJ1-1 | TRBV4-1 | NA | NA | 15 | TGCGCCAGCAGCCAAGAACCAGGGATTGACACTGAAGCTTTCTTT | CASSQEPGIDTEAFF
TRBJ2-1 | TRBV4-1 | TRBD1 | once | 13 | TGCGCCAGCACGGGACAGGGAATTAATGAGCAGTTCTTC | CASTGQGINEQFF
TRBJ1-2 | TRBV6-5 | NA | NA | 15 | TGTGCCAGCAGTTTCGGTGGCGGGTCTAACTATGGCTACACCTTC | CASSFGGGSNYGYTF
TRBJ2-7 | TRBV7-2 | NA | NA | 14 | TGTGCCAGCAGCTTAGCGCCGACTTCCTACGAGCAGTACTTC | CASSLAPTSYEQYF
TRBJ2-3 | TRBV10-1 | NA | NA | 14 | TGCGCCAGCAGTGACATACGAGGTGCAGATACGCAGTATTTT | CASSDIRGADTQYF
TRBJ1-2 | TRBV29-1 | NA | medium-sized | 12 | TGCAGCGTTCAGGAGGGAGGCTATGGCTACACCTTC | CSVQEGGYGYTF
TRBJ2-7 | TRBV2 | TRBD2 | NA | 15 | TGTGCCAGCAGTGAAGCACTAGCGGGGGGCTACGAGCAGTACTTC | CASSEALAGGYEQYF
TRBJ2-5 | TRBV5-1 | NA | NA | 15 | TGCGCCAGCAGCCAGGGGCGTAGAGGAGGAGAGACCCAGTACTTC | CASSQGRRGGETQYF
TRBJ2-5 | TRBV9 | NA | NA | 13 | TGTGCCAGCAGCGTAGTCCAGGGAGAGACCCAGTACTTC | CASSVVQGETQYF
TRBJ1-1 | TRBV27 | NA | NA | 15 | TGTGCCAGCAGTTTAGGGTGGGGCACGAACACTGAAGCTTTCTTT | CASSLGWGTNTEAFF
TRBJ2-3 | TRBV29-1 | NA | NA | 14 | TGCAGCGTTGAAACGCAAACTAGCACAGATACGCAGTATTTT | CSVETQTSTDTQYF
TRBJ1-1 | TRBV7-6 | NA | NA | 13 | TGTGCCAGCAGCCCGCGGGAAGGGACCGAAGCTTTCTTT | CASSPREGTEAFF
TRBJ2-2 | TRBV14 | TRBD1 | NA | 17 | TGTGCCAGCAGCCAAGTCGCATCCGGGACAGGATCCGGGGAGCTGTTTTTT | CASSQVASGTGSGELFF
TRBJ2-1 | TRBV6-2/TRBV6-3 | NA | NA | 17 | TGTGCCAGCAGTTACTCGACCGTTGAGGCTTCATACAATGAGCAGTTCTTC | CASSYSTVEASYNEQFF
TRBJ1-3 | TRBV12-5 | NA | once | 12 | TGTGCTAGTGGTTTGGTATATACAGGCTTATATTTT | CASGLVYTGLYF
TRBJ2-7 | TRBV30 | NA | NA | 14 | TGTGCCTGGAGTAATAGCAGGGGCTGGTACGAGCAGTACTTC | CAWSNSRGWYEQYF
TRBJ2-7 | TRBV9 | NA | NA | 15 | TGTGCCAGACACCGGCCGACCAGGCTATCCTACGAGCAGTACTTC | CARHRPTRLSYEQYF
TRBJ2-1 | TRBV6-5 | TRBD1 | NA | 14 | TGTGCCAGCAGAGACAGGGATTCTTACAATGAGCAGTTCTTC | CASRDRDSYNEQFF
TRBJ2-7 | TRBV30 | NA | NA | 13 | TGTGCCTGGACGACAGGAAACTCCTACGAGCAGTACTTC | CAWTTGNSYEQYF
TRBJ1-1 | TRBV5-1 | TRBD1 | NA | 15 | TGCGCCAGCAGTCCCACAGGGGGCGTCGGCACTGAAGCTTTCTTT | CASSPTGGVGTEAFF
TRBJ1-3 | TRBV6-4 | NA | NA | 15 | TGTGCCAGCAGTGTCAGGAAACGGTCTGGAAACACCATATATTTT | CASSVRKRSGNTIYF
TRBJ2-7 | TRBV11-2 | NA | NA | 13 | TGTGCCAGCAGCGGGGCAGGCTCCTACGAGCAGTACTTC | CASSGAGSYEQYF
TRBJ1-3 | TRBV24-1 | NA | once | 14 | TGTGCCACCAGTGGGGCGGGGTCTGGAAACACCATATATTTT | CATSGAGSGNTIYF
TRBJ2-6 | TRBV9 | NA | NA | 15 | TGTGCCAGCAGCCCTAGGGGATCTGGGGCCAACGTCCTGACTTTC | CASSPRGSGANVLTF
TRBJ1-1 | TRBV5-4 | TRBD1 | NA | 15 | TGTGCCAGCAGCGTTACCACAGGGGGCAGGACTGAAGCTTTCTTT | CASSVTTGGRTEAFF